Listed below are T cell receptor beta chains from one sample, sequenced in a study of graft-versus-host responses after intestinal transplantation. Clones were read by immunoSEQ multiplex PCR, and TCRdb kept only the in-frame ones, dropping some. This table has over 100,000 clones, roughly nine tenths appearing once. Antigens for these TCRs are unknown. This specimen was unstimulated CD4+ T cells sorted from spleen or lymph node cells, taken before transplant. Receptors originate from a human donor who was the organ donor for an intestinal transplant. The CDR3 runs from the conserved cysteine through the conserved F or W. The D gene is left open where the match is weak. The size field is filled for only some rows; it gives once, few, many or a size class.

CDR3nt: TGTGCCAGCACCTTTTCTCCTGACTCCTACGAGCAGTACTTC
CDR3aa: CASTFSPDSYEQYF
v_gene: TRBV7-8
j_gene: TRBJ2-7
abundance: -
d_gene: -

CDR3nt: TGTGCCAGCAGTGAAACAGGGGAAACTGGATCACCCCTCCACTTT
CDR3aa: CASSETGETGSPLHF
v_gene: TRBV2
j_gene: TRBJ1-6
abundance: -
d_gene: TRBD1

CDR3nt: TGCAGCGTTGACAGGGGGAACACTGAAGCTTTCTTT
CDR3aa: CSVDRGNTEAFF
v_gene: TRBV29-1
j_gene: TRBJ1-1
abundance: -
d_gene: -

CDR3nt: TGTGCCAGCAGCGAGATACTGAGCACAGATACGCAGTATTTT
CDR3aa: CASSEILSTDTQYF
v_gene: TRBV9
j_gene: TRBJ2-3
abundance: -
d_gene: -

CDR3nt: TGCGCCAGCAGCTTGGTGGACGGGTTCACAGATACGCAGTATTTT
CDR3aa: CASSLVDGFTDTQYF
v_gene: TRBV5-1
j_gene: TRBJ2-3
abundance: few
d_gene: -

CDR3nt: TGTGCCAGCAGTTTAGGAGGAATCTTCTACGAGCAGTACTTC
CDR3aa: CASSLGGIFYEQYF
v_gene: TRBV28
j_gene: TRBJ2-7
abundance: once
d_gene: -

CDR3nt: TGTGCCAGCAGTTCCCGACATGAGCAGTTCTTC
CDR3aa: CASSSRHEQFF
v_gene: TRBV28
j_gene: TRBJ2-1
abundance: -
d_gene: -

CDR3nt: TGTGCCAGTAGTCCCCGACAGGTGGTCATCGAGCAGTACTTC
CDR3aa: CASSPRQVVIEQYF
v_gene: TRBV19
j_gene: TRBJ2-7
abundance: few
d_gene: -

CDR3nt: TGTGCCAGCGACCGGGACAGAGGCTACGAGCAGTACTTC
CDR3aa: CASDRDRGYEQYF
v_gene: TRBV6-1
j_gene: TRBJ2-7
abundance: -
d_gene: TRBD1

CDR3nt: TGTGCCAGTAGTTCGGGGGGCGGCACAGATACGCAGTATTTT
CDR3aa: CASSSGGGTDTQYF
v_gene: TRBV19
j_gene: TRBJ2-3
abundance: once
d_gene: -

CDR3nt: TGTGCCAGCAGCCCTGGGGTGGGGACAGGGGGCCCTGGGGCCAACGTCCTGACTTTC
CDR3aa: CASSPGVGTGGPGANVLTF
v_gene: TRBV7-9
j_gene: TRBJ2-6
abundance: -
d_gene: TRBD1

CDR3nt: TGTGCCAGCTCAAAGACCGGGGACAGGGCTGAAGCTTTCTTT
CDR3aa: CASSKTGDRAEAFF
v_gene: TRBV11-2
j_gene: TRBJ1-1
abundance: -
d_gene: TRBD1

CDR3nt: TGTGCCAGCAGATCGGGACTTTACGAGCAGTACTTC
CDR3aa: CASRSGLYEQYF
v_gene: TRBV28
j_gene: TRBJ2-7
abundance: -
d_gene: -

CDR3nt: TGTGCCAGCAGCCTCCGGACAGGGGTAGCCAAAAACATTCAGTACTTC
CDR3aa: CASSLRTGVAKNIQYF
v_gene: TRBV7-9
j_gene: TRBJ2-4
abundance: -
d_gene: TRBD1

CDR3nt: TGTGCCAGTAGTATAGCGGAGACACCTAACGAGCAGTACTTC
CDR3aa: CASSIAETPNEQYF
v_gene: TRBV19
j_gene: TRBJ2-7
abundance: -
d_gene: -

CDR3nt: TGTGCCAGCAGCCCCGGTAGAAAGAACACCGGGGAGCTGTTTTTT
CDR3aa: CASSPGRKNTGELFF
v_gene: TRBV6-6
j_gene: TRBJ2-2
abundance: few
d_gene: -

CDR3nt: TGCGCCAGCAGTCTGGGGTTAAGCTCCTACGAGCAGTACTTC
CDR3aa: CASSLGLSSYEQYF
v_gene: TRBV23-1
j_gene: TRBJ2-7
abundance: -
d_gene: -

CDR3nt: TGTGCCAGCAGAAGGGGGGAACCGGCAGGGGCTAACTATGGCTACACCTTC
CDR3aa: CASRRGEPAGANYGYTF
v_gene: TRBV5-4
j_gene: TRBJ1-2
abundance: once
d_gene: -

CDR3nt: TGCAGCGTTCAGGAGAGCTCTGGAAACACCATATATTTT
CDR3aa: CSVQESSGNTIYF
v_gene: TRBV29-1
j_gene: TRBJ1-3
abundance: -
d_gene: -

CDR3nt: TGTGCCAGCAGCTTAGTAGTCAGGGACAGGGGAGGCTACGAGCAGTACTTC
CDR3aa: CASSLVVRDRGGYEQYF
v_gene: TRBV11-2
j_gene: TRBJ2-7
abundance: -
d_gene: TRBD1

CDR3nt: TGTGCCAGCAGCTTCCGGGCAGAAGAGACCCAGTACTTC
CDR3aa: CASSFRAEETQYF
v_gene: TRBV5-4
j_gene: TRBJ2-5
abundance: -
d_gene: -

CDR3nt: TGTGCCAGCAGTTCGGACAGGGACCACGAGCAGTACTTC
CDR3aa: CASSSDRDHEQYF
v_gene: TRBV27
j_gene: TRBJ2-7
abundance: -
d_gene: TRBD1

CDR3nt: TGTGCCAGCAGCCAGGTAACAGGCCTCAACACTGAAGCTTTCTTT
CDR3aa: CASSQVTGLNTEAFF
v_gene: TRBV4-2
j_gene: TRBJ1-1
abundance: -
d_gene: -

CDR3nt: TGTGCCAGGCCCGACAGGGGACGATATGGCTACACCTTC
CDR3aa: CARPDRGRYGYTF
v_gene: TRBV2
j_gene: TRBJ1-2
abundance: -
d_gene: TRBD1

CDR3nt: TGTGCCAGCAGTTTATCGTATACAGGGGGCGACGAGCAGTACTTC
CDR3aa: CASSLSYTGGDEQYF
v_gene: TRBV27
j_gene: TRBJ2-7
abundance: once
d_gene: TRBD1

CDR3nt: TGTGCCAGTAGTACGAGGGGCCAGTACTATGGCTACACCTTC
CDR3aa: CASSTRGQYYGYTF
v_gene: TRBV19
j_gene: TRBJ1-2
abundance: -
d_gene: -

CDR3nt: TGTGCCAGCTCCCCTCCCGGGACACTCTCTGGGGCCAACGTCCTGACTTTC
CDR3aa: CASSPPGTLSGANVLTF
v_gene: TRBV18
j_gene: TRBJ2-6
abundance: once
d_gene: -

CDR3nt: TGTGCCAGTAGCCCAACAGGGGGAGGCGGGCCCCAGCATTTT
CDR3aa: CASSPTGGGGPQHF
v_gene: TRBV19
j_gene: TRBJ1-5
abundance: -
d_gene: TRBD1

CDR3nt: TGTGCTAGTGGTTTGGCCACCGTAGCGGGGGGCCCCTACAATGAGCAGTTCTTC
CDR3aa: CASGLATVAGGPYNEQFF
v_gene: TRBV12-5
j_gene: TRBJ2-1
abundance: -
d_gene: TRBD2

CDR3nt: TGTGCCAGCAGCGTAGGTGGGGTGGCAGATACGCAGTATTTT
CDR3aa: CASSVGGVADTQYF
v_gene: TRBV9
j_gene: TRBJ2-3
abundance: few
d_gene: -

CDR3nt: TGCGCCAGCAGCATGACTAGCGGGACCTACAATGAGCAGTTCTTC
CDR3aa: CASSMTSGTYNEQFF
v_gene: TRBV5-1
j_gene: TRBJ2-1
abundance: -
d_gene: TRBD2

CDR3nt: TGTGCCAGCAGTGAAGTATTGAGGGGCACTGAAGCTTTCTTT
CDR3aa: CASSEVLRGTEAFF
v_gene: TRBV6-1
j_gene: TRBJ1-1
abundance: once
d_gene: -

CDR3nt: TGTGCCAGCAAATCACCCGACAGCTCCTACGAGCAGTACTTC
CDR3aa: CASKSPDSSYEQYF
v_gene: TRBV6-5
j_gene: TRBJ2-7
abundance: -
d_gene: -

CDR3nt: TGTGCCAGCGGGGGGACTATAAACATTCAGTACTTC
CDR3aa: CASGGTINIQYF
v_gene: TRBV19
j_gene: TRBJ2-4
abundance: -
d_gene: TRBD2

CDR3nt: TGTGCCACCAGCAGAGATCTGGGGGACGAGCAGTACTTC
CDR3aa: CATSRDLGDEQYF
v_gene: TRBV15
j_gene: TRBJ2-7
abundance: -
d_gene: -

CDR3nt: TGTGCCAGCAGCTTGGGGGCTAGCGGGAGAGAGACCCAGTACTTC
CDR3aa: CASSLGASGRETQYF
v_gene: TRBV5-8
j_gene: TRBJ2-5
abundance: -
d_gene: TRBD2

CDR3nt: TGTGCCAGCAGAGGACTAGCGGGCCTACTGGAGCAGTACTTC
CDR3aa: CASRGLAGLLEQYF
v_gene: TRBV6-1
j_gene: TRBJ2-7
abundance: -
d_gene: TRBD2

CDR3nt: TGTGCCTGGAGATTACAACATAGTACGCAGTATTTT
CDR3aa: CAWRLQHSTQYF
v_gene: TRBV30
j_gene: TRBJ2-3
abundance: -
d_gene: -

CDR3nt: TGTGCCAGCAGTGAAGGCGTAGGACAGGGGAACTATGGCTACACCTTC
CDR3aa: CASSEGVGQGNYGYTF
v_gene: TRBV2
j_gene: TRBJ1-2
abundance: -
d_gene: TRBD1

CDR3nt: TGTGCCAGCAGTTCCGCACCACAGGGGGTCTATGAGCAGTTCTTC
CDR3aa: CASSSAPQGVYEQFF
v_gene: TRBV28
j_gene: TRBJ2-1
abundance: -
d_gene: TRBD1

CDR3nt: TGTGCCAGCAGCTTACTGGGTGTGGCTAGCGGGAGGTGGGGCACAGATACGCAGTATTTT
CDR3aa: CASSLLGVASGRWGTDTQYF
v_gene: TRBV7-8
j_gene: TRBJ2-3
abundance: -
d_gene: TRBD2

CDR3nt: TGTGCCAGCTCACCGGGGGTAACAGATACGCAGTATTTT
CDR3aa: CASSPGVTDTQYF
v_gene: TRBV18
j_gene: TRBJ2-3
abundance: -
d_gene: -